The 30 T cell receptor beta chains presented below share a single source sample, sequenced in a study of blood T cell repertoires in COVID-19 (dated by TCRdb to 2018 to 2020). The library was prepared using the immunoSEQ multiplex PCR assay. Drawn from immuneACCESS, this table holds only the in-frame rearrangements with V and J called that TCRdb kept. Clones are partly lost; checked studies trace under half to an unresolved V gene and leave the rest unexplained. For this sample there are fewer than 200,000 clones; roughly 84% appear just once. The ten most abundant clones make up 7% to 10% of the sample. Source material: peripheral blood. The receptors were gathered from a woman aged 55 to 70 with COVID-19, enrolled during active disease.

This chain links TRBV15 with TRBJ1-1; no firm D call. The CDR3 is made up of 13 amino acids. The germline gives CDR1 LNHNV, CDR2 YYDKDF (reference sequence). Trimming stripped 1 base from V and 2 bases from J, with 5 bases between. The CDR3: CATSRVLNTEAFF. CDR3 coding DNA: TGTGCCACCAGCAGAGTCCTTAACACTGAAGCTTTCTTT.

There are a few counts of this clone. The chain has TRBV7-9 and TRBJ1-5; 11 bases match TRBD1. V was pared by 1 base and J by 3 bases, with 2 bases of the junction left unmatched. The CDR3 loop spans 16 amino acids. From germline, CDR1 is SEHNR and CDR2 FQNEAQ (reference sequence). CDR3 nucleotides: TGTGCCAGCAGCTTAGGGACAGGGGGCTCCAATCAGCCCCAGCATTTT. This encodes CASSLGTGGSNQPQHF. Full variable domain (remainder filled in from reference TRBV7-9 and TRBJ1-5): DTGVSQNPRHKITKRGQNVTFRCDPISEHNRLYWYRQTLGQGPEFLTYFQNEAQLEKSRLLSDRFSAERPKGSFSTLEIQRTEQGDSAMYLCASSLGTGGSNQPQHFGDGTRLSIL.

The CDR3 reads CAISRTSGDSYNEQFF. CDR3 DNA: TGTGCCATCAGTCGGACTAGCGGGGATTCCTACAATGAGCAGTTCTTC. This chain joins TRBV10-3 and TRBJ2-1, with 12 bases fitting TRBD2. The V and J ends lost 5 bases and 1 base, in that order; junction bases with no gene match: 3. The germline gives CDR1 ENHRY, CDR2 SYGVKD. The CDR3 has 16 amino acids.

This chain links TRBV6-2 or TRBV6-3 with TRBJ1-6, with no clear D. The CDR3 length is 16 residues. Germline V lookup: CDR1 MNHEY, CDR2 SVGEGT. V lost 2 bases to trimming and J lost 9 bases, with 17 bases between them. CDR3 residues: CASSYVGGGMGSPLHF. The CDR3 DNA reads as TGTGCCAGCAGTTACGTGGGAGGTGGTATGGGTTCACCCCTCCACTTT.

This sequence joins TRBV9 and TRBJ2-2; 10 nucleotides align to TRBD1. This CDR3 contains 14 residues. Germline V gene lookup returns CDR1 SGDLS and CDR2 YYNGEE. V lost 5 bases and J lost 7; bases outside the gene matches: 5. This CDR3 is CASRATGGVGELFF. DNA for the CDR3: TGTGCCAGCAGGGCGACAGGGGGCGTCGGGGAGCTGTTTTTT. Full variable domain (rest looked up from reference TRBV9 and TRBJ2-2): DSGVTQTPKHLITATGQRVTLRCSPRSGDLSVYWYQQSLDQGLQFLIQYYNGEERAKGNILERFSAQQFPDLHSELNLSSLELGDSALYFCASRATGGVGELFFGEGSRLTVL.

In this sample, this clone turned up a few times. The DNA for the CDR3 is TGTGCCAGCAGCCGGACTAGCGGTCGCTACAATGAGCAGTTCTTC. This gives the protein CASSRTSGRYNEQFF. The V call is TRBV3-1 (or the pseudogene TRBV3-2), the J call TRBJ2-1; 10 positions agree with TRBD2. J was trimmed by 3 bases and V by 4 bases; bases with no gene match: 3. The CDR3 runs 15 residues. The germline CDR1 and CDR2 sequences are LGHDT and YNNKEL (reference sequence).

The chain is built from TRBV6-5 and TRBJ1-1; D is uncertain. Germline loops: CDR1 MNHEY, CDR2 SVGAGI. V was shortened by 4 bases and J by 0 bases, with 15 bases between the two germline ends. The CDR3 has 16 residues. The CDR3 reads CASSFNRPSMNTEAFF. CDR3 sequence (DNA): TGTGCCAGCAGTTTCAACAGACCTTCCATGAACACTGAAGCTTTCTTT.

Points on this clone: A read error may explain this, as a much larger clone is one base away. CDR3 region: CASSIGTENTEAFF. The CDR3, as DNA: TGTGCCAGTAGTATCGGGACAGAGAACACTGAAGCTTTCTTT. This chain joins TRBV19 and TRBJ1-1; 7 bases agree with TRBD1. Looked up from germline, CDR1 is LNHDA and CDR2 is SQIVND (reference sequence). The CDR3 is 14 residues long. With V trimmed by 3 bases and J by 1 base, 2 bases remained unmatched. Using reference TRBV19 and TRBJ1-1 for the parts outside the CDR3, the full variable domain is DGGITQSPKYLFRKEGQNVTLSCEQNLNHDAMYWYRQDPGQGLRLIYYSQIVNDFQKGDIAEGYSVSREKKESFPLTVTSAQKNPTAFYLCASSIGTENTEAFFGQGTRLTVV.

This clone was picked up one time. This chain connects TRBV5-1 to TRBJ2-3, with D perhaps TRBD1 (7 bases). Trimming stripped 2 bases from V and 0 bases from J, with 16 bases between. Germline CDR1 is SGHRS and CDR2 is YFSETQ. The CDR3 contains 17 residues. CDR3 sequence reads: CASSFVGGQTSTDTQYF. Here the CDR3 DNA reads TGCGCCAGCAGCTTTGTGGGGGGACAGACTAGCACAGATACGCAGTATTTT.

DNA for the CDR3: TGTGCCAGCAGCGGCGGTAGAAGTAACTATGGCTACACCTTC. Translation: CASSGGRSNYGYTF. The chain couples TRBV27 to TRBJ1-2; D not resolved. The CDR3 covers 14 residues. V lost 6 bases and J 1 base, leaving 12 bases between the germline ends. Germline V gives CDR1 MNHEY, CDR2 SMNVEV (reference sequence).

A single count supports this clone. This chain links TRBV2 with TRBJ1-2; possible D gene TRBD1, 6 bases. The CDR3 contains 14 residues. The V end was cut by 7 bases, the J end by 0 bases, with 12 bases between. Per the germline V gene, CDR1 is SNHLY and CDR2 is FYNNEI. The CDR3 region is CASKGRGTNYGYTF. Written as DNA, the CDR3 is TGTGCCAGCAAGGGCAGGGGAACTAACTATGGCTACACCTTC.

The chain combines TRBV14 with TRBJ2-5; D perhaps matches TRBD1 (5 bases). The germline gives CDR1 SGHDN, CDR2 FVKESK. V dropped 0 bases and J dropped 5 bases, with 13 bases sitting between them. The CDR3 runs to 15 residues. The CDR3 protein is CASSQEGLDRETQYF. CDR3 nucleotides: TGTGCCAGCAGCCAAGAGGGGCTTGATAGGGAGACCCAGTACTTC.

Only one count was recorded for this clone. The chain combines TRBV5-1 with TRBJ2-3; 8 nucleotides agree with TRBD1. Germline CDR1 is SGHRS and CDR2 is YFSETQ. V lost 0 bases and J lost 5; bases outside the gene matches: 8. The CDR3 length is 16 residues. The CDR3 DNA reads TGCGCCAGCAGCTTGGCCCCAGGGGGCCGGATAGATACGCAGTATTTT. It codes for CASSLAPGGRIDTQYF.

The V call is TRBV24-1, the J call TRBJ2-2; TRBD1 is a possible D gene (5 bases). Germline-derived CDR1 and CDR2 are KGHDR and SFDVKD. The V end was cut by 3 bases, the J end by 1 base, with 17 bases between. The CDR3 has 18 amino acids. The CDR3 loop is CATSDPHGSQGNTGELFF. In DNA, the CDR3 is TGTGCCACCAGTGATCCCCACGGCAGTCAGGGGAACACCGGGGAGCTGTTTTTT.

The gene calls are TRBV5-1 and TRBJ1-5; D gene uncertain. CDR3 length: 13 amino acids. The V and J ends lost 0 bases and 8 bases respectively, with 9 bases between them. Germline V gene sequence: CDR1 SGHRS, CDR2 YFSETQ. The CDR3 loop reads CASSLGGREPQHF. CDR3 DNA sequence: TGCGCCAGCAGCTTGGGTGGTCGGGAGCCCCAGCATTTT. Filled out from reference TRBV5-1 and TRBJ1-5, the complete variable domain reads KAGVTQTPRYLIKTRGQQVTLSCSPISGHRSVSWYQQTPGQGLQFLFEYFSETQRNKGNFPGRFSGRQFSNSRSEMNVSTLELGDSALYLCASSLGGREPQHFGDGTRLSIL.

V is TRBV15 and J is TRBJ1-5; 9 bases agree with TRBD1. V shed 0 bases and J 6 bases; nucleotides not matched to a gene: 3. The CDR3 consists of 15 residues. The V gene's germline CDR1 is LNHNV and CDR2 YYDKDF (reference sequence). This chain's CDR3 is CATSRDGTGPQPQHF. CDR3 DNA sequence: TGTGCCACCAGCAGAGACGGGACAGGGCCTCAGCCCCAGCATTTT.

The chain recombines TRBV3-1 (or the pseudogene TRBV3-2) with TRBJ1-2, with TRBD1 matching over 9 bases. The V gene end was trimmed by 5 bases and the J gene end by 6 bases; junction bases not matched to a gene: 16. This CDR3 region has 17 residues. The germline gives CDR1 LGHDT, CDR2 YNNKEL (reference sequence). CDR3 nucleotide sequence: TGTGCCAGCAGCATCACAGGGGGCGTTGGTAGGGAGAATGGCTACACCTTC. This encodes CASSITGGVGRENGYTF.

CDR3 in DNA: TGTGCCAGCAGTTACTTGGGCAGTACCAATCAGCCCCAGCATTTT. Translation gives CASSYLGSTNQPQHF. V is TRBV6-2 or TRBV6-3 and J is TRBJ1-5, with no clear D. CDR1 and CDR2 from the germline V gene are MNHEY and SVGEGT. V lost 1 base, J lost 3 bases, and 10 bases lay in between. This CDR3 is built from 15 residues.

The chain links TRBV5-6 to TRBJ1-3, with a weak D call TRBD1 (5 bases). The CDR3 has 16 amino acids. Germline CDR1 reads SGHDT; CDR2 reads YYEEEE. Trimming removed 0 bases at V and 0 bases at J, with 10 bases between. CDR3 bases: TGTGCCAGCAGCTTGGTGGGCAGGGACTCTGGAAACACCATATATTTT. This translates into CASSLVGRDSGNTIYF.

In its sample, this clone was seen a few times. The gene calls are TRBV5-1 and TRBJ2-2, with D perhaps TRBD1 (6 bases). Trimming took off 2 bases at V and 2 bases at J, with 10 bases between the two ends. CDR1 and CDR2 (germline): SGHRS, YFSETQ. The CDR3 loop spans 15 amino acids. CDR3 protein: CASSLTGSNTGELFF. As DNA, the CDR3 is TGCGCCAGCAGCTTAACAGGGTCTAACACCGGGGAGCTGTTTTTT.

This chain uses TRBV6-6 with TRBJ1-2; tentative D call: TRBD1 (5 bases). CDR3 length equals 15 residues. V was trimmed by 0 bases and J by 8 bases, leaving 16 bases between them. CDR1 and CDR2 (germline): MNHNY, SVGAGI (reference sequence). The CDR3 loop is CASSYSGGGLGGYTF. The CDR3 region has the DNA TGTGCCAGCAGTTACTCGGGGGGAGGCTTGGGAGGCTACACCTTC.

The chain couples TRBV5-1 to TRBJ1-2, with 9 bases matching TRBD1. V lost 2 bases, J lost 8 bases, and 7 bases stayed unmatched. CDR3 length: 14 residues. The V gene's germline CDR1 is SGHRS and CDR2 YFSETQ. CDR3 in amino acids: CASSFGGQGNGYTF. The CDR3 DNA sequence: TGCGCCAGCAGCTTTGGGGGACAGGGCAACGGCTACACCTTC.

The chain combines TRBV5-1 with TRBJ2-2; maybe TRBD1 (6 bases). CDR3 length equals 16 residues. V gave up 1 base and J gave up 6 bases, with 16 bases separating them. CDR1 SGHRS and CDR2 YFSETQ come from the germline V gene. The CDR3 sequence is CASSLSRGIRAGELFF. CDR3 DNA sequence: TGCGCCAGCAGCTTGTCCAGGGGCATAAGGGCCGGGGAGCTGTTTTTT. The whole variable domain, filled in from reference TRBV5-1 and TRBJ2-2, reads KAGVTQTPRYLIKTRGQQVTLSCSPISGHRSVSWYQQTPGQGLQFLFEYFSETQRNKGNFPGRFSGRQFSNSRSEMNVSTLELGDSALYLCASSLSRGIRAGELFFGEGSRLTVL.

The sample holds many counts of this clone. V usage is TRBV25-1 and J usage is TRBJ1-3; the match to TRBD1 covers 8 bases. This CDR3 is 17 amino acids long. Trimming removed 1 base from V and 3 bases from J; junction bases left unmatched: 8. Germline loops: CDR1 MGHDK, CDR2 SYGVNS. The CDR3 here is CASSEWGKTGDGNTIYF. The CDR3 bases are TGTGCCAGCAGTGAATGGGGAAAGACAGGGGATGGAAACACCATATATTTT. Full variable domain (outside the CDR3, taken from reference TRBV25-1 and TRBJ1-3): EADIYQTPRYLVIGTGKKITLECSQTMGHDKMYWYQQDPGMELHLIHYSYGVNSTEKGDLSSESTVSRIRTEHFPLTLESARPSHTSQYLCASSEWGKTGDGNTIYFGEGSWLTVV.

The chain links TRBV9 to TRBJ1-1, with TRBD1 matching over 8 bases. The V segment lost 4 bases and the J segment 0 bases; nucleotides outside the gene matches: 11. CDR3 length: 17 residues. CDR1 SGDLS and CDR2 YYNGEE come from the germline V gene. The CDR3 reads CASSQSRDRIMNTEAFF. The CDR3 DNA follows: TGTGCCAGCAGCCAGAGCCGGGACAGGATAATGAACACTGAAGCTTTCTTT.

This clone showed up just once. This sequence joins TRBV9 and TRBJ1-3; D unresolved. Between the trimmed V and J ends, which lost 4 bases and 0 bases, there was a span of 8 bases. The germline V gene has CDR1 SGDLS and CDR2 YYNGEE. This CDR3 region has 14 residues. The CDR3 nucleotides read TGTGCCAGCAGCCCCCACTACTCTGGAAACACCATATATTTT. This translates into CASSPHYSGNTIYF.

This chain connects TRBV5-1 to TRBJ2-2; TRBD1 matches at 7 bases. The CDR3 length is 15 residues. V lost 3 bases and J lost 0; bases outside the gene matches: 2. Germline V gene sequence: CDR1 SGHRS, CDR2 YFSETQ. This CDR3 is CASSYTGANTGELFF. For the CDR3, the DNA is TGCGCCAGCAGCTATACAGGGGCGAACACCGGGGAGCTGTTTTTT.

This clone occurred once. The V and J genes are TRBV5-1 and TRBJ1-5; D is uncertain. Trimming removed 0 bases at V and 5 bases at J, with 9 bases between. Germline lookup yields CDR1 SGHRS and CDR2 YFSETQ. The CDR3 consists of 14 residues. The DNA of the CDR3 is TGCGCCAGCAGCTTGGCTTCAGCGGATCAGCCCCAGCATTTT. Translated: CASSLASADQPQHF. The entire variable domain, with the rest obtained from reference TRBV5-1 and TRBJ1-5, is as follows: KAGVTQTPRYLIKTRGQQVTLSCSPISGHRSVSWYQQTPGQGLQFLFEYFSETQRNKGNFPGRFSGRQFSNSRSEMNVSTLELGDSALYLCASSLASADQPQHFGDGTRLSIL.

The chain carries TRBV18 and TRBJ1-1, with D perhaps TRBD1 (6 bases). This CDR3 contains 15 residues. V was shortened by 3 bases and J by 4 bases, with 15 bases between the two germline ends. The germline V gene has CDR1 KGHSH and CDR2 LQKENI. CDR3 bases: TGTGCCAGCTCACCCGAGAGACAGGATGGCACTGAAGCTTTCTTT. It is translated as CASSPERQDGTEAFF.

The chain uses TRBV19 and TRBJ2-3; 8 bases match TRBD1. The germline gives CDR1 LNHDA, CDR2 SQIVND (reference sequence). This CDR3 is 16 amino acids long. V lost 3 bases, J lost 6 bases, and 11 bases stayed unmatched. CDR3 nucleotide sequence: TGTGCCAGTAGTATGCGGTCAGGGGGCGCGTCGGATACGCAGTATTTT. Residues: CASSMRSGGASDTQYF.